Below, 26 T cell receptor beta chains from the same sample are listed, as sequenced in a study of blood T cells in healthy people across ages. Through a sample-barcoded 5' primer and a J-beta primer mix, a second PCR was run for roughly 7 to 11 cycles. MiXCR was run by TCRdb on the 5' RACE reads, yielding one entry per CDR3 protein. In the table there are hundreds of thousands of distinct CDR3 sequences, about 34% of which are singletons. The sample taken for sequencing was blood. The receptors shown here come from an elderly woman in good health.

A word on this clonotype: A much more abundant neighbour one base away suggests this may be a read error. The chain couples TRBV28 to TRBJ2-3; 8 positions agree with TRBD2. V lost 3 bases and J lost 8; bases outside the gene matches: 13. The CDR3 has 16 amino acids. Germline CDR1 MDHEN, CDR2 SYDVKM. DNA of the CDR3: TGTGCCAGCAGTTTCGTCGGGGGGGCTCCCGCAGGTACGCAGTATTTT. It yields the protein CASSFVGGAPAGTQYF.

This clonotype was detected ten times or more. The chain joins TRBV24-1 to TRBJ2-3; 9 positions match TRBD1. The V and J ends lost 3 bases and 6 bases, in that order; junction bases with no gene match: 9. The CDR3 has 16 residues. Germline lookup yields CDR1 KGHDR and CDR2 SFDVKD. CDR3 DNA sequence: TGTGCCACCAGTGATGTGACGGGACAGGGACTGGATACGCAGTATTTT. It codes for CATSDVTGQGLDTQYF.

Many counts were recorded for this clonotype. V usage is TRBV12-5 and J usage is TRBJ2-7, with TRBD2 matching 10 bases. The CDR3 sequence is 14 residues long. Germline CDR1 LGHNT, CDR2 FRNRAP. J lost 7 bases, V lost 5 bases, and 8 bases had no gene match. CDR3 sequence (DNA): TGTGCTAGTGGTCCGAGCGGGGGGGCCAGAGAGCAGTACTTC. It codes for CASGPSGGAREQYF.

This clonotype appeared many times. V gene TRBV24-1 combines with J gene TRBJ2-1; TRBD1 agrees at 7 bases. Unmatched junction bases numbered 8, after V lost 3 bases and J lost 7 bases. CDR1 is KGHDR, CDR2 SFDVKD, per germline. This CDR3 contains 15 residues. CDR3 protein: CATSDTGQARNEQFF. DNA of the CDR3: TGTGCCACCAGTGATACCGGACAGGCTAGGAATGAGCAGTTCTTC.

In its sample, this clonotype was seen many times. The CDR3 sequence is CSASTDRGAPETQYF. The CDR3 nucleotides are TGCAGTGCTTCCACCGATAGGGGGGCCCCGGAGACCCAGTACTTC. The gene calls are TRBV20-1 and TRBJ2-5, with D tentatively TRBD1 or TRBD2 (6 bases each). Germline V lookup: CDR1 DFQATT, CDR2 SNEGSKA (reference sequence). Between the trimmed V and J ends, which lost 5 bases and 5 bases, there was a span of 21 bases. The CDR3 sequence is 15 residues long.

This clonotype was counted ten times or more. Written as DNA, the CDR3 is TGTGCCAGCAGTTTTGGGACAGGCCCTTTCTGGGGCTACACCTTC. Its translation: CASSFGTGPFWGYTF. The chain uses TRBV6-5 and TRBJ1-2, with 8 bases aligning to TRBD1. The CDR3 loop spans 15 amino acids. V lost 4 bases to trimming and J lost 8 bases; unmatched junction nucleotides: 12. Germline V gives CDR1 MNHEY, CDR2 SVGAGI.

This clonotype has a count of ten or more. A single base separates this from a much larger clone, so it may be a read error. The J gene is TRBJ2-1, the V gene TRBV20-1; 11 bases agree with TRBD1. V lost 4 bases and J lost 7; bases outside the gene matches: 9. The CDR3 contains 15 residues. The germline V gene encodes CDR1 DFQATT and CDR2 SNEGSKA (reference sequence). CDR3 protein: CSATVGTGGWNEQFF. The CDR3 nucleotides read TGCAGTGCTACAGTGGGGACAGGGGGTTGGAATGAGCAGTTCTTC.

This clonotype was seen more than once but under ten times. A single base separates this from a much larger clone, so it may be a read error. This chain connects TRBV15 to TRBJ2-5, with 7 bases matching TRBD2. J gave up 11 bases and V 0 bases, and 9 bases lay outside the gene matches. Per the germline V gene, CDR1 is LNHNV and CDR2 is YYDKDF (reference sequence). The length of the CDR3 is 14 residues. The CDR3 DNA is TGTGCCACCAGCAGAGATCTAGCGGACAATGAGCAGTACTTC. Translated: CATSRDLADNEQYF.

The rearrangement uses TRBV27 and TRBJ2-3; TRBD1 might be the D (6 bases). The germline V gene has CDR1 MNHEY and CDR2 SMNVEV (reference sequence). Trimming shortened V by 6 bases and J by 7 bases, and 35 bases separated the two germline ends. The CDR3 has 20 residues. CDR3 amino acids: CASSLRGDRPGALGGNTQYF. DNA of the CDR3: TGTGCCAGCAGCCTTAGAGGGGATCGCCCAGGGGCCCTGGGTGGAAATACGCAGTATTTT.

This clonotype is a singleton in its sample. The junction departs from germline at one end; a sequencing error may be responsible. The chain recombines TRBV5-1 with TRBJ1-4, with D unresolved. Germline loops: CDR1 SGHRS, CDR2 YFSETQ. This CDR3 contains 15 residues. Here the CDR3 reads CASSPNVATNEKRFF. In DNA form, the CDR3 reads TGCGCCAGCAGCCCCAATGTGGCAACTAATGAAAAACGGTTTTTT. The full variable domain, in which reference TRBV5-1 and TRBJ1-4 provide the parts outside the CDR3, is KAGVTQTPRYLIKTRGQQVTLSCSPISGHRSVSWYQQTPGQGLQFLFEYFSETQRNKGNFPGRFSGRQFSNSRSEMNVSTLELGDSALYLCASSPNVATNEKRFFGSGTQLSVL.

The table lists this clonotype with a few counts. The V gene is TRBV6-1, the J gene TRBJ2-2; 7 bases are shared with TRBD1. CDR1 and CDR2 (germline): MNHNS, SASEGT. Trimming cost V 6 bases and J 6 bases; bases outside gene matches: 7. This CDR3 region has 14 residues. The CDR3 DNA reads TGTGCCAGCAGAGGGGACAGCTACTCCGGGGAGCTGTTTTTT. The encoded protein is CASRGDSYSGELFF.

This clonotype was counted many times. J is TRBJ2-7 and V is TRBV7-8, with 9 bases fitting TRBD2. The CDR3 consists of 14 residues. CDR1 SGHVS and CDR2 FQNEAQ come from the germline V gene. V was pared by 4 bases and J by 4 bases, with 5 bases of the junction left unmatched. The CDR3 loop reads CASSSGLAMYEQYF. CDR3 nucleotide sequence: TGTGCCAGCAGCTCCGGACTAGCGATGTACGAGCAGTACTTC.

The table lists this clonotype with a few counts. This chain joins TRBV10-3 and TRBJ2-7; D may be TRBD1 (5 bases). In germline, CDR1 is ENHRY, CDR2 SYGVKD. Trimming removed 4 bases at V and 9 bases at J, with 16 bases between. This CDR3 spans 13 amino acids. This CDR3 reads CAISGNRLGWQYF. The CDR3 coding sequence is TGTGCCATCAGTGGTAACAGGTTAGGGTGGCAGTACTTC.

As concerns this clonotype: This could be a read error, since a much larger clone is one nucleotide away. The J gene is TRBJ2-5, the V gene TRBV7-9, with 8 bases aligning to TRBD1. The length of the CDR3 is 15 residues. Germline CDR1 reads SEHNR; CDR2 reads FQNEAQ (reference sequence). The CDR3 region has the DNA TGTTCCAGCAGCTTAGGACAGGGCCTCCAAGAGACCCAGTACTTC. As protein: CSSSLGQGLQETQYF. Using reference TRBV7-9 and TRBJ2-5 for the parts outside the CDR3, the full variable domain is DTGVSQNPRHKITKRGQNVTFRCDPISEHNRLYWYRQTLGQGPEFLTYFQNEAQLEKSRLLSDRFSAERPKGSFSTLEIQRTEQGDSAMYLCSSSLGQGLQETQYFGPGTRLLVL.

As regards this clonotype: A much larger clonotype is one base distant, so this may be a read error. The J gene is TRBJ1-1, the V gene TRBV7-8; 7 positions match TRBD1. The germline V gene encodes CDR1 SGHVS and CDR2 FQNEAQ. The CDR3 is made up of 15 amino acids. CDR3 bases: TGTGCCGGCAGCCTGAACAGGGGAGGAGGCACTGAAGCTTTCTTT. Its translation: CAGSLNRGGGTEAFF. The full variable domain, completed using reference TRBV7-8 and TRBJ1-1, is GAGVSQSPRYKVAKRGQDVALRCDPISGHVSLFWYQQALGQGPEFLTYFQNEAQLDKSGLPSDRFFAERPEGSVSTLKIQRTQQEDSAVYLCAGSLNRGGGTEAFFGQGTRLTVV.

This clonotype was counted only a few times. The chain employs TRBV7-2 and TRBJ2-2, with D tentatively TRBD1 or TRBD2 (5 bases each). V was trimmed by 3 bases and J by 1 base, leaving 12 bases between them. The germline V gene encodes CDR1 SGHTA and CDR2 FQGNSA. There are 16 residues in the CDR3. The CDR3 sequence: CASSFPGLKNTGELFF. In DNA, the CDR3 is TGTGCCAGCAGCTTCCCGGGGCTGAAGAACACCGGGGAGCTGTTTTTT.

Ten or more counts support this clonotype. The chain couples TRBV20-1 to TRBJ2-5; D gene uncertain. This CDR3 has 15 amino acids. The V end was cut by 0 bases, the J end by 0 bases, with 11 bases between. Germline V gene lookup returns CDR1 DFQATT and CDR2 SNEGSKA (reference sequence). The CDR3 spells CSARDVPAYQETQYF. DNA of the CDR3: TGCAGTGCTAGAGATGTGCCAGCCTACCAAGAGACCCAGTACTTC.

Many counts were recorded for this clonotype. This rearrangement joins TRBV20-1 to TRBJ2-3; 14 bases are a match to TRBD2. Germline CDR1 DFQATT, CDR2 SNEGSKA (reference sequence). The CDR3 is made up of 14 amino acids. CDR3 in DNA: TGCAGCGCCCGACTAGCGGGGGGGCGAGATACGCAGTATTTT. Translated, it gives CSARLAGGRDTQYF.

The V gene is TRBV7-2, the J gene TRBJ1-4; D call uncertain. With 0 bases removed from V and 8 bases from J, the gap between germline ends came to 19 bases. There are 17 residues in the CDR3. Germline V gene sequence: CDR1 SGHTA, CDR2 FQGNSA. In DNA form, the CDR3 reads TGTGCCAGCAGCTTAGCGATGGGAGGGAGGCGGAAGGAAAAACTGTTTTTT. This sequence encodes CASSLAMGGRRKEKLFF.

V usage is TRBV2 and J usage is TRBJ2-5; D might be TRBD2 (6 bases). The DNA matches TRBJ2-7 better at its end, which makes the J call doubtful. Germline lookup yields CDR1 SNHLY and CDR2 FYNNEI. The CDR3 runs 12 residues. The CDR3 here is CASRQTSTEQYF. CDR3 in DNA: TGTGCCAGCAGGCAGACTAGTACCGAGCAGTACTTC.

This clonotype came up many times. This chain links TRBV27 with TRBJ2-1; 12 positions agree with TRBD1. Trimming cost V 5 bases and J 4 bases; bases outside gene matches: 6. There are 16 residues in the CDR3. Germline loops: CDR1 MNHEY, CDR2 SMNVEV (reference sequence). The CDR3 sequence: CASSRRGQGAYNEQFF. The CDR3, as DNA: TGTGCCAGCAGTCGAAGGGGACAGGGGGCATACAATGAGCAGTTCTTC.

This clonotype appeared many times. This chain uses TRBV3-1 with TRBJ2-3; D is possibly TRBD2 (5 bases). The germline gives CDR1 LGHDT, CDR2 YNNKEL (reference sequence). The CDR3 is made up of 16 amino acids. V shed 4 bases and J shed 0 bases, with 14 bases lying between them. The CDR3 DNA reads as TGTGCCAGCAGCCGCAGCCGGGGTGGGAGCACAGATACGCAGTATTTT. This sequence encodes CASSRSRGGSTDTQYF.

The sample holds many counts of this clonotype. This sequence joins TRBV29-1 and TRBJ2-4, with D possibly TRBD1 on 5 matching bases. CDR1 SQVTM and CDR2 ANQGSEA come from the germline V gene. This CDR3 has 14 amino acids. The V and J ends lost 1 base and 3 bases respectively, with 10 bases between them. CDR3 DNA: TGCAGCGTTGAAGGAAAAGGGGACAAAAACATTCAGTACTTC. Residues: CSVEGKGDKNIQYF. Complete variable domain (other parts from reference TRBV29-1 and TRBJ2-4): SAVISQKPSRDICQRGTSLTIQCQVDSQVTMMFWYRQQPGQSLTLIATANQGSEATYESGFVIDKFPISRPNLTFSTLTVSNMSPEDSSIYLCSVEGKGDKNIQYFGAGTRLSVL.

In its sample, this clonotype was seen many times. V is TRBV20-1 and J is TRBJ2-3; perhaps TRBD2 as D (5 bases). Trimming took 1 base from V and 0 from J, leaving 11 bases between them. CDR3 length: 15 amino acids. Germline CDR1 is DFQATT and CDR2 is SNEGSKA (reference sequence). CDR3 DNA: TGCAGTGCTAGAGTCGGGATCCCTAGCACAGATACGCAGTATTTT. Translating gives CSARVGIPSTDTQYF.

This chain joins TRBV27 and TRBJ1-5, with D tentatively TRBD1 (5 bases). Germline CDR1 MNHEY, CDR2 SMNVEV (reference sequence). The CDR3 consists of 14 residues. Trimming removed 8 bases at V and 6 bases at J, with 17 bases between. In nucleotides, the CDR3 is TGTGCCAGCGAAGGGCCGGAAAGGGGTCAGCCCCAGCATTTT. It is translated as CASEGPERGQPQHF.

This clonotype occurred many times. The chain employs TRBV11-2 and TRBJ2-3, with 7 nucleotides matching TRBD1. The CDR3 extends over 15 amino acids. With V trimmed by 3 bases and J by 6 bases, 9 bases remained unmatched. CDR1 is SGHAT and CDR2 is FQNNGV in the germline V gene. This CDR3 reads CASSFDRAHVDTQYF. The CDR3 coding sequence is TGTGCCAGCAGCTTTGACAGGGCCCACGTGGATACGCAGTATTTT.